This T cell receptor beta chain was sequenced in a study of blood T cell repertoires in COVID-19. This CDR3 contains 12 residues. V was clipped by 1 base and J by 2 bases, with 3 bases between them. Germline V lookup: CDR1 SGHTS, CDR2 YDEGEE. Some clones are missing from TCRdb's copy, which holds only in-frame ones; the method was immunoSEQ multiplex PCR. The sample holds tens of thousands of clones; around 80% are singletons and the top ten take about 20%. Specimen: peripheral blood. The chain is built from TRBV5-8 and TRBJ2-5; D is undetermined. This receptor was taken from a man between 70 and 80 years old who had recovered from COVID-19. The chain's CDR3 is CASSLLQETQYF. The CDR3, as DNA: TGTGCCAGCAGCTTGTTACAAGAGACCCAGTACTTC.